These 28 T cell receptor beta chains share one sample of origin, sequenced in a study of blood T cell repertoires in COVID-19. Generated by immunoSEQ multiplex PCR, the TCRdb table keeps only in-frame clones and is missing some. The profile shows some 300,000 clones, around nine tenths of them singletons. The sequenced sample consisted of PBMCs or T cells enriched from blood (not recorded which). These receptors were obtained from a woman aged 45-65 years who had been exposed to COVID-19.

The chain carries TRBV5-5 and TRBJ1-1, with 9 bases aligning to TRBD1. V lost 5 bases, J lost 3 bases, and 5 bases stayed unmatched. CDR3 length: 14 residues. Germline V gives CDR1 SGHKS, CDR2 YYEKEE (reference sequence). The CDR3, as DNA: TGTGCCAGCAGTTTACAGGGGGCTGACACTGAAGCTTTCTTT. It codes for CASSLQGADTEAFF.

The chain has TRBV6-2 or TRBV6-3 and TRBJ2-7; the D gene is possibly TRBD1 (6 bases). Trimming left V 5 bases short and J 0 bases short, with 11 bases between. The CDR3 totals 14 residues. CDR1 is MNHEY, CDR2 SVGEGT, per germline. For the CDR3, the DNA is TGTGCCAGCAGTACCTGGACAGTCTCCTACGAGCAGTACTTC. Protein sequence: CASSTWTVSYEQYF.

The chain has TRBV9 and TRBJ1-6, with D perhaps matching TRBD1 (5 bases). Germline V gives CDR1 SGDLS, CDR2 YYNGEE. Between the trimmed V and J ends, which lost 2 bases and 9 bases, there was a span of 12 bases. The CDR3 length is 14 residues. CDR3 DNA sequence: TGTGCCAGCAGCGTCAAGGGGAATGTTTCACCCCTCCACTTT. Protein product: CASSVKGNVSPLHF.

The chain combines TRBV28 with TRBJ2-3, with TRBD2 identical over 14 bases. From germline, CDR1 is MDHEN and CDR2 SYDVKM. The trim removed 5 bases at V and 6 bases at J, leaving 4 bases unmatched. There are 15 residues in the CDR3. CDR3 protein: CASSRTSGGRDTQYF. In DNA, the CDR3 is TGTGCCAGCAGTCGGACTAGCGGGGGGCGGGATACGCAGTATTTT.

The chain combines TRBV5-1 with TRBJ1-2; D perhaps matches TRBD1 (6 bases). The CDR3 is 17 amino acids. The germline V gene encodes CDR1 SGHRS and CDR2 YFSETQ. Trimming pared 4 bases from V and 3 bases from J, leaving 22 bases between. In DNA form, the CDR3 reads TGCGCCAGCAGCCCGGGCTTAGAGGACAGCAGACACTATGGCTACACCTTC. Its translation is CASSPGLEDSRHYGYTF.

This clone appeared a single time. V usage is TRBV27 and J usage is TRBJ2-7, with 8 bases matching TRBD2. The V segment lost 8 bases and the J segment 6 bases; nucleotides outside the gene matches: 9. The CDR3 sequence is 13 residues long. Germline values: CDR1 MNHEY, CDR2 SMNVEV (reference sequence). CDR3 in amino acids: CASEARGGLEQYF. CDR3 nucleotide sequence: TGTGCCAGCGAAGCCCGGGGGGGCCTCGAGCAGTACTTC.

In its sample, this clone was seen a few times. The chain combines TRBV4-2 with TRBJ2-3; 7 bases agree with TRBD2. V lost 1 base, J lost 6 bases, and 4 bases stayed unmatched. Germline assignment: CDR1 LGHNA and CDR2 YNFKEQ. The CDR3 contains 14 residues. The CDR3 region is CASSQGTSEDTQYF. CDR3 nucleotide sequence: TGTGCCAGCAGCCAAGGCACTAGCGAGGATACGCAGTATTTT.

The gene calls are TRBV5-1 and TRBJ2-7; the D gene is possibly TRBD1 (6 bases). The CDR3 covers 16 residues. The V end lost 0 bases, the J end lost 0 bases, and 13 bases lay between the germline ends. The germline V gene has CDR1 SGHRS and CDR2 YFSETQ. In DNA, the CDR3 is TGCGCCAGCAGCTTGGCCGTCGGCAGGGGCTCCTACGAGCAGTACTTC. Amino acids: CASSLAVGRGSYEQYF.

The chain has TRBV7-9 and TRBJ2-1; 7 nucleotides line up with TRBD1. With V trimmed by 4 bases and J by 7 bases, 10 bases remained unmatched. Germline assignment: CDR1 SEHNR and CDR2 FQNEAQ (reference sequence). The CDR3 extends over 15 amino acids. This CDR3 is CASSSRLQGLNEQFF. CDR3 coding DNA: TGTGCCAGCAGCTCGCGTCTACAGGGGCTGAATGAGCAGTTCTTC.

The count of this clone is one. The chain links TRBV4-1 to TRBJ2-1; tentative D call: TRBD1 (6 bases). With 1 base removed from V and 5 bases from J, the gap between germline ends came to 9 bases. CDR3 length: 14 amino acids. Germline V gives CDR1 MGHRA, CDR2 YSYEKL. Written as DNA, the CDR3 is TGCGCCAGCAGCCAAGTTAACAGGGACAATGAGCAGTTCTTC. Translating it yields CASSQVNRDNEQFF.

CDR3 residues: CASSHRGGGPNGYTF. The CDR3 DNA sequence: TGTGCCAGCAGCCATCGGGGAGGCGGCCCTAATGGCTACACCTTC. V is TRBV3-1 (or the pseudogene TRBV3-2) and J is TRBJ1-2; D is unresolved. Germline CDR1 is LGHDT and CDR2 is YNNKEL (reference sequence). This CDR3 contains 15 residues. Trimming removed 3 bases at V and 6 bases at J, with 17 bases between.

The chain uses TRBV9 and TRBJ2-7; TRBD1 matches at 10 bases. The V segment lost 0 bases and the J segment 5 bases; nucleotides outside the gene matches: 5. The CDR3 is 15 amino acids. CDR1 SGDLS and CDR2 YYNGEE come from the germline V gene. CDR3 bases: TGTGCCAGCAGCGTAGGGGGACAGGGGTGGAACGAGCAGTACTTC. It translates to CASSVGGQGWNEQYF.

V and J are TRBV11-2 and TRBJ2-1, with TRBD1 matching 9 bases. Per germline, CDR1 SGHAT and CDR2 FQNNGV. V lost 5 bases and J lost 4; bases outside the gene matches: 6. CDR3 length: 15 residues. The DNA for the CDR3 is TGTGCCAGCAGCCCCACAGGGGGCGGGTACAATGAGCAGTTCTTC. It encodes CASSPTGGGYNEQFF. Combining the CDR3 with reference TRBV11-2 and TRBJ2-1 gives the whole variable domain EAGVAQSPRYKIIEKRQSVAFWCNPISGHATLYWYQQILGQGPKLLIQFQNNGVVDDSQLPKDRFSAERLKGVDSTLKIQPAKLEDSAVYLCASSPTGGGYNEQFFGPGTRLTVL.

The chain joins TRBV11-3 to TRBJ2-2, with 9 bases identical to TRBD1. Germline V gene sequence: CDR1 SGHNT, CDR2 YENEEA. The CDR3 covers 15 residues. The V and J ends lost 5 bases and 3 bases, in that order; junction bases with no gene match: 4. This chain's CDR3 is CASSPGDRDTGELFF. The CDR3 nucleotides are TGTGCCAGCAGCCCAGGGGACAGGGACACCGGGGAGCTGTTTTTT. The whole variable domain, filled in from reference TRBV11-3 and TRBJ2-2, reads EAGVVQSPRYKIIEKKQPVAFWCNPISGHNTLYWYLQNLGQGPELLIRYENEEAVDDSQLPKDRFSAERLKGVDSTLKIQPAELGDSAVYLCASSPGDRDTGELFFGEGSRLTVL.

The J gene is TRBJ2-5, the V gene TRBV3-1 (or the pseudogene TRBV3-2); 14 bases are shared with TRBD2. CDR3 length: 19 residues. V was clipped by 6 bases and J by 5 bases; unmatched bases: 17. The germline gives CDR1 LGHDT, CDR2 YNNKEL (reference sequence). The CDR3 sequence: CASRAGTSGGGRRSETQYF. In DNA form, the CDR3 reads TGTGCCAGCAGGGCAGGGACTAGCGGGGGAGGGAGGCGTAGCGAGACCCAGTACTTC.

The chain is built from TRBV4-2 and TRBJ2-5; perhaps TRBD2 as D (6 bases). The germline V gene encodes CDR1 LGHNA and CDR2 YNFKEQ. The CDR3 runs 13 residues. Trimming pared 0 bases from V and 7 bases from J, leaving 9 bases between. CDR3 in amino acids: CASSQDGGLTQYF. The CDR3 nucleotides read TGTGCCAGCAGCCAAGACGGGGGACTGACCCAGTACTTC.

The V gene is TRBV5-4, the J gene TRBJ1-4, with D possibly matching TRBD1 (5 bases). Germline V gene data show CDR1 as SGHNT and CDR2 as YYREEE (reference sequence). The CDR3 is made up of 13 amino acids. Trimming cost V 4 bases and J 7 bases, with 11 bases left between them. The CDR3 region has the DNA TGTGCCAGCAGCGGGGCGGAGCGTGAAAAACTGTTTTTT. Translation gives CASSGAEREKLFF.

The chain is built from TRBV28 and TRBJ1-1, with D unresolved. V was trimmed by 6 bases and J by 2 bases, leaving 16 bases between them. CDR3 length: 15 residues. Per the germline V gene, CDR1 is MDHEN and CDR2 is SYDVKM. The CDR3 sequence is CASSPPLGFNTEAFF. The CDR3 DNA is TGTGCCAGCAGCCCCCCTCTGGGCTTCAACACTGAAGCTTTCTTT.

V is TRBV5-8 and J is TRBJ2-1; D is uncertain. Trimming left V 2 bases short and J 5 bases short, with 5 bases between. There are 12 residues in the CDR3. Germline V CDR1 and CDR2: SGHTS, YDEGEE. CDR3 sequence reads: CASSFQNNEQFF. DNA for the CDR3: TGTGCCAGCAGCTTTCAAAACAATGAGCAGTTCTTC. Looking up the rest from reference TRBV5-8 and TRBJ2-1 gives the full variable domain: EAGVTQSPTHLIKTRGQQATLRCSPISGHTSVYWYQQALGLGLQFLLWYDEGEERNRGNFPPRFSGRQFPNYSSELNVNALELEDSALYLCASSFQNNEQFFGPGTRLTVL.

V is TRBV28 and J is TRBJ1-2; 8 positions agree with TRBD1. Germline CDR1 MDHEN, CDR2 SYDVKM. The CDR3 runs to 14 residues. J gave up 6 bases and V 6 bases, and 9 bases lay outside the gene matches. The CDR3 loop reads CASRPTGGNDGYTF. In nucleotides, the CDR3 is TGTGCCAGCAGGCCCACAGGGGGGAACGATGGCTACACCTTC.

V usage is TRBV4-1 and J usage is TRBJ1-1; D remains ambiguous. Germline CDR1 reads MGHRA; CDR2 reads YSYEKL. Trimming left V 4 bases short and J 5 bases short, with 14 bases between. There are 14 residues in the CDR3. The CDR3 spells CASSPARRGTEAFF. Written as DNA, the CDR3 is TGCGCCAGCAGCCCCGCACGTCGGGGAACTGAAGCTTTCTTT.

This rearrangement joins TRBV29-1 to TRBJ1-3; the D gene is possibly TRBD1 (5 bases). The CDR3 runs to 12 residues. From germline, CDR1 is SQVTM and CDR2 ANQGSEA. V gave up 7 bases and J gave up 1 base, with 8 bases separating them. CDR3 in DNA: TGCAGCGGCAGGGATTCTGGAAACACCATATATTTT. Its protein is CSGRDSGNTIYF.

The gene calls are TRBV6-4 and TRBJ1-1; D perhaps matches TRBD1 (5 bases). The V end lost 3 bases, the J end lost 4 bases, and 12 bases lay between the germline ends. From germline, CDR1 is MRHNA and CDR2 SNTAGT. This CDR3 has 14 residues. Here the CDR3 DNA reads TGTGCCAGCAGTGAGGGCAGGGAAGGCACTGAAGCTTTCTTT. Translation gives CASSEGREGTEAFF.

This CDR3 reads CASSLRGGGYEQYF. CDR3 in DNA: TGTGCCAGCAGTTTACGCGGGGGAGGCTACGAGCAGTACTTC. The J gene is TRBJ2-7, the V gene TRBV28; 7 bases line up with TRBD2. The germline CDR1 and CDR2 sequences are MDHEN and SYDVKM. The CDR3 is 14 amino acids. V lost 2 bases to trimming and J lost 3 bases; unmatched junction nucleotides: 4. Drawing the rest from reference TRBV28 and TRBJ2-7, the complete variable domain is DVKVTQSSRYLVKRTGEKVFLECVQDMDHENMFWYRQDPGLGLRLIYFSYDVKMKEKGDIPEGYSVSREKKERFSLILESASTNQTSMYLCASSLRGGGYEQYFGPGTRLTVT.

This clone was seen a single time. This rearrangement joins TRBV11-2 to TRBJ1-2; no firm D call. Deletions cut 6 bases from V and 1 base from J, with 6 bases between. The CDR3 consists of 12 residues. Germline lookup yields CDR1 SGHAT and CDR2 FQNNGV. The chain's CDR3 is CASSRVNYGYTF. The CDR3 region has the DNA TGTGCCAGCAGTCGAGTTAACTATGGCTACACCTTC.

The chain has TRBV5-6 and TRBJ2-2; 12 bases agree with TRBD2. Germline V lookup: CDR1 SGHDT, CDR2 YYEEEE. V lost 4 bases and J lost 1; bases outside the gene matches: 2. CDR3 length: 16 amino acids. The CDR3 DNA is TGTGCCAGCAGCCAGACTAGCGGGGGGAACACCGGGGAGCTGTTTTTT. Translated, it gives CASSQTSGGNTGELFF.

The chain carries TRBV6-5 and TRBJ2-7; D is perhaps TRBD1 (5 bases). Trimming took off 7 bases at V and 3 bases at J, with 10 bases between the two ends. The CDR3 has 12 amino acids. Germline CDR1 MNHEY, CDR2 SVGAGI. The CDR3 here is CASTGPSYEQYF. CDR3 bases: TGTGCCAGCACAGGGCCTAGCTACGAGCAGTACTTC.

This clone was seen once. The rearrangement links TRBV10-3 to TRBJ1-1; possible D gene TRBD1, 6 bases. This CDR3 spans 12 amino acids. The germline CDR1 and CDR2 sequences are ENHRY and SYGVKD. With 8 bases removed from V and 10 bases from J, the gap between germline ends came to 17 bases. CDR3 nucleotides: TGTGCCATCGCCGGTCCAGGGGCAGGAGCTTTCTTT. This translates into CAIAGPGAGAFF.